This T cell receptor (beta chain) comes out of a study of response to subunit inactivated influenza vaccine. This clonotype was counted many times. Germline-derived CDR1 and CDR2 are LGHNA and YSLEER. This CDR3 region has 18 residues. The J segment lost 3 bases and the V segment lost 0 bases, leaving 11 bases of the junction unmatched. TCRdb re-analysed the RT-PCR reads in MiXCR, keeping a single row per CDR3 protein. The sample has about 480,000 distinct CDR3 sequences; 10% to 15% are singletons. The chain combines TRBV4-3 with TRBJ2-7; 10 bases are shared with TRBD2. The sequence was obtained from a man over 45 who received an inactivated influenza vaccine. The input for sequencing was PBMCs from blood, taken roughly 45 days after vaccination. The CDR3 sequence is CASSQEWGLASGSYEQYF. The CDR3 DNA follows: TGCGCCAGCAGCCAAGAATGGGGATTGGCTAGCGGGAGCTACGAGCAGTACTTC.